This T cell receptor (beta chain) is from a study of T cell repertoires in cytomegalovirus infection. Across the study: Through public TCR beta signatures, both CMV infection and matching HLA type were indicated.

CDR1 is SGHAT, CDR2 FQNNGV, per germline. Between the trimmed V and J ends, which lost 2 bases and 4 bases, there was a span of 19 bases. This CDR3 has 17 residues. Findings and limits, study-wide: There were carriers of CMV plus the relevant HLA, and cumulative public TCR beta family frequency identified them. There were HLA-C-restricted CMV-specific TCR beta clonotypes dominating the ex vivo response.

TCRdb reprocessed the reads with MiXCR, giving one entry per CDR3 protein. The table includes 830,000 or so distinct CDR3 sequences, roughly 33% detected once. The count of this clonotype is one. Its specificity is not known. The rearrangement uses TRBV11-2 and TRBJ2-3, with D possibly TRBD2 on 6 matching bases. The sample here was cultured CD8+ T cells from PBMCs, taken from culture after CMV antigen stimulation. The TCR was taken from a human donor in good health (CMV status not recorded). Some clones in this sample may be carry-over from other donors' samples. The CDR3 loop is CASSLKLVGGEADTQYF. The CDR3 bases are TGTGCCAGCAGCTTAAAGTTAGTCGGGGGTGAAGCAGATACGCAGTATTTT.